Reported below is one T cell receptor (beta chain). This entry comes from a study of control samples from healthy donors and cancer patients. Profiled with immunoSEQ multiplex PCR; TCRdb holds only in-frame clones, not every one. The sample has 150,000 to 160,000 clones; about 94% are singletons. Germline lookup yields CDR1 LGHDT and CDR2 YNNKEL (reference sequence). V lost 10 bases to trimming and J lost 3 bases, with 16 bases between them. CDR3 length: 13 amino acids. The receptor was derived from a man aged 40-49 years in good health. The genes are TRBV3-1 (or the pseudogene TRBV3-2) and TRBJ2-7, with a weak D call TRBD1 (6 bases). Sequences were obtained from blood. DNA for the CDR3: TGTGCCACGGGACACACGCCCCTCTACGAGCAGTACTTC. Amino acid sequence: CATGHTPLYEQYF.